These 14 T cell receptor beta chains share one sample of origin, sequenced in a study of post-analysis software for immune sequencing data. Study-level findings and limits: Among about 5 TRBV segments more frequent in patients than controls were TRBV5-6, TRBV5-1 and TRBV20-1.

Unique molecular identifiers had been added to the TCR beta cDNA libraries. TCRdb used MiXCR to reprocess the PCR reads, holding one entry per CDR3 protein. The profile shows roughly 670,000 distinct CDR3 sequences, 59% of them singletons. These TCRs' antigens remain unknown. The sequencing input was blood. The receptors were gathered from a girl aged 2 to 9 with multiple sclerosis.

Comment on this clonotype: One junction end does not reproduce the germline sequence, and a read error may be involved. This rearrangement joins TRBV2 to TRBJ2-3; weak D call: TRBD1 (5 bases). CDR1 and CDR2 (germline): SNHLY, FYNNEI. The CDR3 covers 14 residues. The CDR3 DNA reads TGTGCCAGCAGGCAGGGTCGGAGCACGGATACGCAGTATTTT. Residues: CASRQGRSTDTQYF.

This rearrangement joins TRBV19 to TRBJ2-1; TRBD2 matches 10 bases. This CDR3 is 16 amino acids long. From germline, CDR1 is LNHDA and CDR2 SQIVND (reference sequence). With 0 bases clipped from V and 3 bases from J, the junction kept 2 bases outside the gene matches. CDR3 coding DNA: TGTGCCAGTAGTATAGAGGCTAGCGGGGGCTACAATGAGCAGTTCTTC. Amino acids: CASSIEASGGYNEQFF. The whole variable domain, remainder taken from reference TRBV19 and TRBJ2-1, is DGGITQSPKYLFRKEGQNVTLSCEQNLNHDAMYWYRQDPGQGLRLIYYSQIVNDFQKGDIAEGYSVSREKKESFPLTVTSAQKNPTAFYLCASSIEASGGYNEQFFGPGTRLTVL.

This clonotype has only a few counts. The chain couples TRBV4-1 to TRBJ2-1; 7 bases are a match to TRBD2. The CDR3 loop spans 13 amino acids. Germline CDR1 reads MGHRA; CDR2 reads YSYEKL. V trimming: 4 bases; J trimming: 9 bases; junction bases outside the gene matches: 6. The CDR3 region is CASSRVLAPEQFF. The DNA for the CDR3 is TGCGCCAGCAGCCGAGTACTAGCGCCTGAGCAGTTCTTC.

This clonotype was counted only a few times. The chain combines TRBV6-2 or TRBV6-3 with TRBJ2-7; 8 bases match TRBD2. The J segment lost 4 bases and the V segment lost 3 bases, leaving 5 bases of the junction unmatched. Per the germline V gene, CDR1 is MNHEY and CDR2 is SVGEGT. The CDR3 runs 14 residues. CDR3 region: CASSYAGGMYEQYF. The CDR3 nucleotides are TGTGCCAGCAGTTATGCGGGAGGAATGTACGAGCAGTACTTC.

The chain is built from TRBV10-1 and TRBJ2-1; D uncertain. Trimming left V 0 bases short and J 0 bases short, with 12 bases between. This CDR3 spans 17 amino acids. Germline V gene lookup returns CDR1 WNHNN and CDR2 SYGVQD (reference sequence). This chain's CDR3 is CASSESVRRSSYNEQFF. The CDR3 DNA reads as TGCGCCAGCAGTGAGTCGGTGCGGAGAAGCTCCTACAATGAGCAGTTCTTC.

This clonotype has a handful of counts. The chain has TRBV20-1 and TRBJ2-1; 9 nucleotides agree with TRBD2. The V and J ends lost 3 bases and 4 bases, in that order; junction bases with no gene match: 19. CDR1 DFQATT and CDR2 SNEGSKA come from the germline V gene (reference sequence). This CDR3 comprises 19 residues. CDR3 sequence reads: CSARNRGRGGRIGYNEQFF. CDR3 nucleotide sequence: TGCAGTGCTAGGAACCGGGGGCGGGGGGGCCGGATAGGGTACAATGAGCAGTTCTTC.

V gene TRBV20-1 combines with J gene TRBJ2-7; TRBD2 matches at 8 bases. Judging by the DNA end, TRBJ2-5 fits better; the J call may be wrong. The CDR3 runs 15 residues. Germline values: CDR1 DFQATT, CDR2 SNEGSKA (reference sequence). CDR3 nucleotide sequence: TGCAGTGCTAGGCCCTTCGAGCGGGAGTACGAGACCCAGTACTTC. Translating gives CSARPFEREYETQYF.

The table lists this clonotype with a few counts. The gene calls are TRBV7-2 and TRBJ2-5; D unclear. The length of the CDR3 is 12 residues. Trimming stripped 5 bases from V and 5 bases from J, with 9 bases between. Germline V gene lookup returns CDR1 SGHTA and CDR2 FQGNSA. DNA for the CDR3: TGTGCCAGCAGCCCCCCTTGGGAGACCCAGTACTTC. It encodes CASSPPWETQYF.

CDR3 sequence: CASSPGTGTGANVLTF. The CDR3, as DNA: TGCGCCAGCAGCCCAGGGACAGGGACTGGGGCCAACGTCCTGACTTTC. The chain couples TRBV5-1 to TRBJ2-6; 9 bases match TRBD1. CDR1 is SGHRS, CDR2 YFSETQ, per germline. V was pared by 4 bases and J by 2 bases, with 4 bases of the junction left unmatched. The CDR3 consists of 16 residues.

The CDR3 DNA sequence: TGTGCCAGCAGTGAAGGAACTCAGGGTGCCGGGGGCTACACCTTC. Its protein is CASSEGTQGAGGYTF. The chain carries TRBV6-1 and TRBJ1-2; a weak D match, TRBD1 (5 bases). Germline V gives CDR1 MNHNS, CDR2 SASEGT. There are 15 residues in the CDR3. Trimming removed 1 base at V and 8 bases at J, with 17 bases between.

The chain uses TRBV11-3 and TRBJ1-2, with no clear D. The CDR3 covers 13 residues. Germline loops: CDR1 SGHNT, CDR2 YENEEA. Trimming removed 3 bases from V and 7 bases from J, with 12 bases in between. The CDR3 region is CASSLSEESGYTF. The CDR3 coding sequence is TGTGCCAGCAGCTTGTCCGAAGAGAGTGGCTACACCTTC.

V gene TRBV2 combines with J gene TRBJ2-5; 8 nucleotides line up with TRBD2. Germline trimming cut 2 bases from V and 5 bases from J; bases unmatched to any gene: 4. This CDR3 is 14 amino acids long. Germline V lookup: CDR1 SNHLY, CDR2 FYNNEI. CDR3 amino acids: CASSEMTGGETQYF. For the CDR3, the DNA is TGTGCCAGCAGTGAAATGACGGGGGGGGAGACCCAGTACTTC. Full variable domain (outside the CDR3, taken from reference TRBV2 and TRBJ2-5): EPEVTQTPSHQVTQMGQEVILRCVPISNHLYFYWYRQILGQKVEFLVSFYNNEISEKSEIFDDQFSVERPDGSNFTLKIRSTKLEDSAMYFCASSEMTGGETQYFGPGTRLLVL.

This chain connects TRBV6-5 to TRBJ2-3; 9 nucleotides line up with TRBD2. The germline V gene encodes CDR1 MNHEY and CDR2 SVGAGI. The CDR3 extends over 14 amino acids. Unmatched junction bases numbered 5, after V lost 7 bases and J lost 3 bases. The CDR3 reads CASMVAGGTDTQYF. The CDR3 DNA reads TGTGCCAGCATGGTGGCGGGAGGGACAGATACGCAGTATTTT.

V gene TRBV7-9 combines with J gene TRBJ2-1, with TRBD1 identical over 8 bases. The CDR3 loop spans 13 amino acids. With V trimmed by 5 bases and J by 10 bases, 7 bases remained unmatched. Germline lookup yields CDR1 SEHNR and CDR2 FQNEAQ (reference sequence). This CDR3 reads CASSDPRGREQFF. CDR3 DNA sequence: TGTGCCAGCAGCGATCCCAGGGGGCGCGAGCAGTTCTTC. Full variable domain (missing parts from reference TRBV7-9 and TRBJ2-1): DTGVSQNPRHKITKRGQNVTFRCDPISEHNRLYWYRQTLGQGPEFLTYFQNEAQLEKSRLLSDRFSAERPKGSFSTLEIQRTEQGDSAMYLCASSDPRGREQFFGPGTRLTVL.